The 13 T cell receptor beta chains below come from one sample, sequenced in a study of blood T cells in healthy people across ages. Next came a second PCR, run for roughly 6 to 11 cycles, which used a sample-barcoded 5' primer along with a J-beta primer mix. TCRdb called the 5' RACE reads again in MiXCR, with one record for every CDR3 protein. Among some 800,000 distinct CDR3 sequences, roughly 44% were seen once, and the ten largest hold 15% to 25%. Source material: blood. Receptor source: a man aged 55 to 69 in good health.

As concerns this clonotype: This sequence may be a read error, since a much larger clone differs from it by one base. The chain couples TRBV5-1 to TRBJ2-7; D is perhaps TRBD1 (6 bases). Per germline, CDR1 SGHRS and CDR2 YFSETQ. CDR3 length: 14 amino acids. Trimming left V 4 bases short and J 10 bases short, with 21 bases between. The CDR3 DNA reads as TGCGCCAGCAGCGATACAGGGAGTACAAATGACCAGTACTTC. Translating it yields CASSDTGSTNDQYF.

This clonotype was observed a single time. This sequence joins TRBV9 and TRBJ2-7, with 7 bases lining up with TRBD1. The junction had 7 bases not matched to a gene; V was cut back by 0 bases and J by 7 bases. This CDR3 spans 14 amino acids. Germline V lookup: CDR1 SGDLS, CDR2 YYNGEE. In nucleotides, the CDR3 is TGTGCCAGCAGCGTAGAGCCGGACAGGCCAGAGCAGTACTTC. Its protein is CASSVEPDRPEQYF. Full variable domain (rest looked up from reference TRBV9 and TRBJ2-7): DSGVTQTPKHLITATGQRVTLRCSPRSGDLSVYWYQQSLDQGLQFLIQYYNGEERAKGNILERFSAQQFPDLHSELNLSSLELGDSALYFCASSVEPDRPEQYFGPGTRLTVT.

This clonotype was counted ten times or more. A read error may account for a junction end that differs from germline. The rearrangement joins TRBV5-1 to TRBJ2-1; 11 nucleotides line up with TRBD1. The germline CDR1 and CDR2 sequences are SGHRS and YFSETQ. The CDR3 contains 15 residues. CDR3 nucleotide sequence: TGTGCCAGCAGCTCCGGGACAGGGGGATACAATGAGCAGTTCTTC. This translates into CASSSGTGGYNEQFF.

This chain links TRBV12-3 or TRBV12-4 with TRBJ1-2; 7 nucleotides line up with TRBD1. There are 14 residues in the CDR3. Losses at the gene ends were 7 bases for V and 8 bases for J; bases not matched to a gene: 13. The DNA for the CDR3 is TGTGCCAGCACCTCTCGGGGGACAGTCAGGGGCTACACCTTC. This codes for CASTSRGTVRGYTF.

Only a few counts were recorded for this clonotype. The rearrangement joins TRBV10-3 to TRBJ1-2, with D maybe TRBD1 (6 bases). The V end lost 6 bases, the J end lost 2 bases, and 16 bases lay between the germline ends. The CDR3 is 15 residues long. CDR1 is ENHRY and CDR2 is SYGVKD in the germline V gene. The CDR3 spells CAISGDTGMNYGYTF. The CDR3 nucleotides are TGTGCCATCAGCGGCGATACAGGGATGAACTATGGCTACACCTTC.

The chain couples TRBV20-1 to TRBJ1-4; possible D gene TRBD1, 6 bases. V was cut by 3 bases and J by 8 bases, with 13 bases left in between. Germline V gene sequence: CDR1 DFQATT, CDR2 SNEGSKA (reference sequence). This CDR3 spans 13 amino acids. In nucleotides, the CDR3 is TGCAGTGCTAGGGCGACAGGAGGGGAAAAACTGTTTTTT. Its protein is CSARATGGEKLFF.

This clonotype has a count of ten or more. V is TRBV7-9 and J is TRBJ2-7, with 8 nucleotides matching TRBD1. The CDR3 length is 17 residues. Germline lookup yields CDR1 SEHNR and CDR2 FQNEAQ (reference sequence). Unmatched junction bases numbered 12, after V lost 4 bases and J lost 1 base. The CDR3 loop is CASSSVLNRGNSYEQYF. Here the CDR3 DNA reads TGTGCCAGCAGCTCAGTCTTAAACAGGGGGAATTCCTACGAGCAGTACTTC.

With respect to this clonotype: Mismatch with germline at one junction end may stem from a read error. J is TRBJ1-5 and V is TRBV27, with TRBD1 identical over 7 bases. Germline lookup yields CDR1 MNHEY and CDR2 SMNVEV (reference sequence). This CDR3 region has 14 residues. The CDR3 loop reads CASSLKGGGQPRHF. Written as DNA, the CDR3 is TGTGCCAGCAGTTTAAAAGGGGGCGGGCAGCCCCGGCATTTT.

V is TRBV10-1 and J is TRBJ2-3, with 8 nucleotides matching TRBD1. CDR1 is WNHNN, CDR2 SYGVQD, per germline (reference sequence). The ends lost 5 bases at V and 3 bases at J; junction bases unmatched: 10. CDR3 length: 16 amino acids. In DNA form, the CDR3 reads TGCGCCAGCAGTTCCCGGACAGGGAGTGTGACAGATACGCAGTATTTT. Its translation: CASSSRTGSVTDTQYF.

The chain uses TRBV13 and TRBJ1-2; TRBD1 is a possible D gene (6 bases). Trimming pared 5 bases from V and 2 bases from J, leaving 12 bases between. Per the germline V gene, CDR1 is PRHDT and CDR2 is FYEKMQ (reference sequence). The CDR3 is 14 residues long. CDR3 amino acids: CASSVHTGNYGYTF. In nucleotides, the CDR3 is TGTGCCAGCAGCGTTCATACAGGGAACTATGGCTACACCTTC. Full variable domain (outside the CDR3, taken from reference TRBV13 and TRBJ1-2): AAGVIQSPRHLIKEKRETATLKCYPIPRHDTVYWYQQGPGQDPQFLISFYEKMQSDKGSIPDRFSAQQFSDYHSELNMSSLELGDSALYFCASSVHTGNYGYTFGSGTRLTVV.

This clonotype was counted between two and nine times. The V call is TRBV18, the J call TRBJ2-7; D is unclear. Germline CDR1 and CDR2: KGHSH and LQKENI. The CDR3 runs 13 residues. V lost 4 bases, J lost 3 bases, and 10 bases lay in between. The CDR3 protein is CASSRRPGYEQYF. The CDR3 nucleotides are TGTGCCAGCTCACGACGACCCGGCTACGAGCAGTACTTC. Variable domain in full (rest from reference TRBV18 and TRBJ2-7): NAGVMQNPRHLVRRRGQEARLRCSPMKGHSHVYWYRQLPEEGLKFMVYLQKENIIDESGMPKERFSAEFPKEGPSILRIQQVVRGDSAAYFCASSRRPGYEQYFGPGTRLTVT.

In this sample, this clonotype turned up a few times. The rearrangement links TRBV25-1 to TRBJ2-7; tentatively, D is TRBD2 (6 bases). The CDR3 loop spans 14 amino acids. From germline, CDR1 is MGHDK and CDR2 SYGVNS. V dropped 10 bases and J dropped 5 bases, with 21 bases sitting between them. The CDR3 here is CATSQGGVIHEQYF. CDR3 sequence (DNA): TGTGCCACTTCTCAGGGCGGGGTCATCCACGAGCAGTACTTC.

Many counts were recorded for this clonotype. The rearrangement joins TRBV29-1 to TRBJ2-7, with 10 bases that match TRBD1. The germline CDR1 and CDR2 sequences are SQVTM and ANQGSEA. Trimming removed 4 bases from V and 3 bases from J; junction bases left unmatched: 12. The CDR3 is 16 amino acids. CDR3 protein: CSVAQYGQGGFYEQYF. The CDR3 DNA is TGCAGCGTTGCCCAGTATGGACAGGGGGGTTTCTACGAGCAGTACTTC.